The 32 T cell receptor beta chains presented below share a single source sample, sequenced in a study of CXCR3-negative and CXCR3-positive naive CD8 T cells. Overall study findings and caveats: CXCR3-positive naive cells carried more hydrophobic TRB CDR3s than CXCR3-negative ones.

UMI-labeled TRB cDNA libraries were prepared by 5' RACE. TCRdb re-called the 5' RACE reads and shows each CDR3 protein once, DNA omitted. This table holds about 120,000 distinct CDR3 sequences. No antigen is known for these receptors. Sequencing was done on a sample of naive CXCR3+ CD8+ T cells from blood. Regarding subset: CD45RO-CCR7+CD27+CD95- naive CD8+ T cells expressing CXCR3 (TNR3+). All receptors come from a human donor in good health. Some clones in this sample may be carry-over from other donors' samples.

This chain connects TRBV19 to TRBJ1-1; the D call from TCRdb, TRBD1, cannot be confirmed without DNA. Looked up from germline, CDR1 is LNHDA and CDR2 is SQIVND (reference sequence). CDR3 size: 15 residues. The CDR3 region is CASSITGTANTEAFF.

The CDR3: CASSLYQESSQETQYF. The gene calls are TRBV4-1 and TRBJ2-5. Germline V gives CDR1 MGHRA, CDR2 YSYEKL. The CDR3 is 16 residues long.

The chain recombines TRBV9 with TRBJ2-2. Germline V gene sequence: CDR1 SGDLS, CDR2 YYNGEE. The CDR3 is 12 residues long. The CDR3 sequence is CASSVRSGELFF.

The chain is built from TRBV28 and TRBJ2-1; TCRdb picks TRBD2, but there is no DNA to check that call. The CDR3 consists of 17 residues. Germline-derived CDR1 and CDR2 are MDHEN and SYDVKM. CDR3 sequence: CASSPPPGLAGANEQFF.

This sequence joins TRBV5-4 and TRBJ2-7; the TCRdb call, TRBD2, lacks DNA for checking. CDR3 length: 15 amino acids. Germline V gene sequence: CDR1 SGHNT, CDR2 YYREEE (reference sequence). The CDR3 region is CASSSASGGASEQYF.

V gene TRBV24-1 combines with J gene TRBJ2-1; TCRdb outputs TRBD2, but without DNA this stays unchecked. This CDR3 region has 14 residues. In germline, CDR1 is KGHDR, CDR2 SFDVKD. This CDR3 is CATSGPSNNNEQFF.

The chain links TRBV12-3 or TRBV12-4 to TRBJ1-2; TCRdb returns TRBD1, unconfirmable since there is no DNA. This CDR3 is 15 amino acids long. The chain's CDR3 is CASSYIRDNNYGYTF.

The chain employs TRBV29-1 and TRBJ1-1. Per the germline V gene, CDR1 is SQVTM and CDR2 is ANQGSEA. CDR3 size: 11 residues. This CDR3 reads CSVEGDTEAFF.

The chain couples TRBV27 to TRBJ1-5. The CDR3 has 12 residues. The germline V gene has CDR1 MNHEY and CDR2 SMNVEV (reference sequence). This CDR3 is CASSPFNQPQHF.

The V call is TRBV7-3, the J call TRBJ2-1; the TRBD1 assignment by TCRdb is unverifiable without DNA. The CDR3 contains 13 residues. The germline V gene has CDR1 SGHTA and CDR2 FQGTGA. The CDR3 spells CASSLEGGNEQFF.

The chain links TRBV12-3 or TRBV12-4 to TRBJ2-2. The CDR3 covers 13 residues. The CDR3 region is CASSLQETGELFF.

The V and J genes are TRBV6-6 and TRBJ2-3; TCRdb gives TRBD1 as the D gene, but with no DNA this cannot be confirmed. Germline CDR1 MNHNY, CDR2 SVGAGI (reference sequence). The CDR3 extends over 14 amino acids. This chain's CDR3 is CASSATGPEDTQYF.

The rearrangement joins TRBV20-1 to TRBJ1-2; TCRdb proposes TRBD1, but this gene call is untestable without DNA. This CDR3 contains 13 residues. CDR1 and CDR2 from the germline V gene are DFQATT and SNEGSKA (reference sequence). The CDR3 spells CSARGGTVYGYTF.

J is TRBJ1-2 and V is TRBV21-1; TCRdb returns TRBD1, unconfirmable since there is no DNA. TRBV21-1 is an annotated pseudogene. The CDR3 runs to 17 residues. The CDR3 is CASTARRTGSGNYGYTF.

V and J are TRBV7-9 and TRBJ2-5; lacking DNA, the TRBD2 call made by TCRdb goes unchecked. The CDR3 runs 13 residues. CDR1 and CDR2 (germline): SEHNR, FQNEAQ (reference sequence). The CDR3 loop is CASSGTAQETQYF.

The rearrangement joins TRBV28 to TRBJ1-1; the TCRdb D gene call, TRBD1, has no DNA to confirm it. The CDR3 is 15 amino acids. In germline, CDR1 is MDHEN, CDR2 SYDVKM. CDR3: CASSLSRRGNTEAFF.

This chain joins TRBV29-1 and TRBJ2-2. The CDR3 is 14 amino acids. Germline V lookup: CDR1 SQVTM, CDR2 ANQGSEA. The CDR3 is CSVVSQENTGELFF.

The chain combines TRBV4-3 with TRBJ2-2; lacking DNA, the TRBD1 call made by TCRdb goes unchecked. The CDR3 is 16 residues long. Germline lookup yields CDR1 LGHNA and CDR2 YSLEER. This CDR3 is CASSQDGDQGTGELFF.

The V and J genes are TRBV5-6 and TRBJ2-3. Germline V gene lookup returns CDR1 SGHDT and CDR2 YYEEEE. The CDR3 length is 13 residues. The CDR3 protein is CASSPVEADTQYF.

The CDR3 spells CASSYLGSSYNEQFF. V is TRBV6-2 or TRBV6-3 and J is TRBJ2-1. This CDR3 region has 15 residues. The germline gives CDR1 MNHEY, CDR2 SVGEGT.

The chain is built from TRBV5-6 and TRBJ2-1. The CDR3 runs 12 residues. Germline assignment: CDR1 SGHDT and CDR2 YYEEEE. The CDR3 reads CASSLRSDEQFF. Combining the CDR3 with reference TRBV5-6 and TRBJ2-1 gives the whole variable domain DAGVTQSPTHLIKTRGQQVTLRCSPKSGHDTVSWYQQALGQGPQFIFQYYEEEERQRGNFPDRFSGHQFPNYSSELNVNALLLGDSALYLCASSLRSDEQFFGPGTRLTVL.

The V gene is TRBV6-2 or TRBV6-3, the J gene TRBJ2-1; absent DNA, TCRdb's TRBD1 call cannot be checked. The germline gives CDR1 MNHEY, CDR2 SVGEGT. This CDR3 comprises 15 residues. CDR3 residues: CASLTPGTAYNEQFF.

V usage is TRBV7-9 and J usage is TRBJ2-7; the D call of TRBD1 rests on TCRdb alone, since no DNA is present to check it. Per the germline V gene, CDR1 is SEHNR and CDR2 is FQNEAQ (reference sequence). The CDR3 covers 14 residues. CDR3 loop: CASIQGEPPYEQYF.

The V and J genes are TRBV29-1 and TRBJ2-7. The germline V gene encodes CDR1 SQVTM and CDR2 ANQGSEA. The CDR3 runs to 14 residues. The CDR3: CSVEGLLRSYEQYF.

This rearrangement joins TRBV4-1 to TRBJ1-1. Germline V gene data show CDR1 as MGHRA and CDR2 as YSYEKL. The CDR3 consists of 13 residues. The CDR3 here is CASSQGVGNEAFF.

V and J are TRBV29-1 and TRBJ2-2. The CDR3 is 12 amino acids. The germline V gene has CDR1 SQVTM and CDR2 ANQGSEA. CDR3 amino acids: CSVEGGTGELFF.

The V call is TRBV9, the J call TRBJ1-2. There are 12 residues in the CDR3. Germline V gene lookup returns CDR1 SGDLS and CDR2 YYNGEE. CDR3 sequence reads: CASSVAEDGYTF.

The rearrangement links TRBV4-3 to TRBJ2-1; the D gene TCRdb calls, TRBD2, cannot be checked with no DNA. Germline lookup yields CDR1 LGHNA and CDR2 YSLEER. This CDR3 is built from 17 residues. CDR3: CASRAGTSGGAGNEQFF.

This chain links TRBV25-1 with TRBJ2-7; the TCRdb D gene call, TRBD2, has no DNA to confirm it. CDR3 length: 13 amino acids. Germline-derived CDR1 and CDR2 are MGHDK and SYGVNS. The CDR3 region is CASRTSGSYEQYF.

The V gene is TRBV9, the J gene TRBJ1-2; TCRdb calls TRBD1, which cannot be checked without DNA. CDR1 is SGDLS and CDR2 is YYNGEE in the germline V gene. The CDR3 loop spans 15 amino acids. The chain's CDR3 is CASSPPGQGIYGYTF.

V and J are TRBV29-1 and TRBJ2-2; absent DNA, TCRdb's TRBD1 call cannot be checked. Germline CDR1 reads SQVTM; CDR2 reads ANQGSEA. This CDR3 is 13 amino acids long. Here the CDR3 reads CSVESGTTGELFF.

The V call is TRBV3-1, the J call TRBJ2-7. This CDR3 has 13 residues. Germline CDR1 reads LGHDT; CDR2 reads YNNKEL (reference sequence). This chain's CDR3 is CASSQGSTYEQYF.